These 6 T cell receptor beta chains came from one sample sequenced in a study of vaccination and CD4 T cells after COVID-19. Treatment: approximately 11-day PBMC culture with coronavirus spike peptide pools or control peptides (ViraFEST assay). No cognate antigen is known for these TCRs. Cultured CD4+ T-cell DNA underwent Oncomine TCR Beta short-read sequencing. MiXCR was run by TCRdb on the PCR reads, yielding one entry per CDR3 protein. This sample has about 14,000 distinct CDR3 sequences, with roughly 30% found just once. Specimen: cultured CD4+ T cells from blood. Source of these receptors: a human donor with COVID-19.

This chain connects TRBV5-1 to TRBJ2-6; tentatively, D is TRBD2 (6 bases). The V end lost 4 bases, the J end lost 0 bases, and 11 bases lay between the germline ends. This CDR3 spans 16 amino acids. Germline-derived CDR1 and CDR2 are SGHRS and YFSETQ. Here the CDR3 reads CASSPSGSSGANVLTF. CDR3 coding DNA: TGCGCCAGCAGCCCTTCCGGGAGCTCTGGGGCCAACGTCCTGACTTTC.

This rearrangement joins TRBV7-9 to TRBJ2-5; 8 positions agree with TRBD2. Germline CDR1 and CDR2: SEHNR and FQNEAQ (reference sequence). V shed 3 bases and J 2 bases; nucleotides not matched to a gene: 11. The CDR3 extends over 17 amino acids. As DNA, the CDR3 is TGTGCCAGCAGCTTTTTTGGGCTAGCGGGTTTACAAGAGACCCAGTACTTC. Its translation is CASSFFGLAGLQETQYF.

This clonotype was counted only a few times. The CDR3 region has the DNA TGTGCCAGCAGCTCAAATAACCCGGGAATAGGGGGCTACACCTTC. Translated: CASSSNNPGIGGYTF. V usage is TRBV7-9 and J usage is TRBJ1-2; unclear D gene. Germline lookup yields CDR1 SEHNR and CDR2 FQNEAQ (reference sequence). Trimming cost V 4 bases and J 8 bases, with 20 bases left between them. CDR3 length: 15 amino acids.

CDR3 DNA: TGTGCCAGTAGTATAGTGAGGGGCACCTTCACCGGGGAGCTGTTTTTT. It codes for CASSIVRGTFTGELFF. This chain connects TRBV19 to TRBJ2-2, with D perhaps TRBD1 or TRBD2 (5 bases each). Germline V gene sequence: CDR1 LNHDA, CDR2 SQIVND (reference sequence). Trimming cost V 1 base and J 4 bases, with 13 bases left between them. The CDR3 is 16 residues long.

This rearrangement joins TRBV6-5 to TRBJ2-1; D may match TRBD1 or TRBD2 (6 bases each). V was shortened by 2 bases and J by 5 bases, with 16 bases between the two germline ends. There are 16 residues in the CDR3. Germline V gene sequence: CDR1 MNHEY, CDR2 SVGAGI. Here the CDR3 reads CASSYIGGPTHNEQFF. CDR3 nucleotide sequence: TGTGCCAGCAGTTACATAGGGGGGCCGACCCACAATGAGCAGTTCTTC.

This clonotype appeared once. V gene TRBV20-1 combines with J gene TRBJ2-2, with TRBD1 identical over 12 bases. This CDR3 region has 18 residues. Unmatched junction bases numbered 17, after V lost 6 bases and J lost 6 bases. Germline CDR1 and CDR2: DFQATT and SNEGSKA (reference sequence). In DNA, the CDR3 is TGCAGTGCGAGACCCGGGACAGGGGGCGTCAGATGGTCCGGGGAGCTGTTTTTT. Translated, it gives CSARPGTGGVRWSGELFF.